The present T cell receptor (beta chain) was sequenced within a study of spatial heterogeneity in lung cancer (dated by TCRdb to the late 2010s). The study in broad terms: Beta-chain transcripts were consistently detected in greater numbers than alpha-chain transcripts, which likely reflects a higher abundance of beta-chain transcripts. Both alpha and beta chains were TCR-sequenced in samples taken at surgery, namely 220 tumor regions, roughly 64 matched nontumor lung samples and about 52 PBMC samples. The study quantitatively compared TCR alpha and beta repertoires across multiple tumor regions, matched nontumor lung and blood in non-small cell lung cancer. In the raw uncorrected reads, each unique combination of TCR and UMI appeared more than ten times on average. TCR repertoire features were related to nonsynonymous mutation counts determined by whole-exome sequencing of tumor tissue. Results the study describes overall, beyond this receptor: Confirming at a functional level the hypothesis that regional TCRs recognize regional mutations was considered to require additional single-cell paired TCR alpha and beta sequencing. Ubiquitous expanded tumor TCRs were detected in blood more often at tumor resection than at routine follow-up.

The germline V gene sets CDR1 to LGHNA and CDR2 to YSLEER. Trimming at the junction amounts to 0 bases on V and 5 bases on J, and the germline ends lie 13 bases apart. Including cysteine and phenylalanine, the CDR3 has 15 amino acids. The retained sequence is limited to the CDR3, 45 bases, with the frame set at the first base. Library method: 5' RACE. The sequencer was a NextSeq 500. The TCR library protocol attached a unique molecular identifier to each TCR cDNA molecule to allow correction of PCR and sequencing errors. The authors' pipeline ran thus. Decombinator tools were used for TCR identification, UMI-based error correction and CDR3 extraction. TCRs above a frequency of 2 per 1,000, corresponding to the top 1% of the tumor frequency distribution, were defined as expanded. Each repertoire was subsampled 100 times to 5,000 TCRs, after which Renyi diversity was computed with the R vegan package. CDR3 similarity networks were built from amino acid triplet string-kernel similarity, with CDR3s being connected when pairwise similarity was above 0.82. The public reads were reanalyzed by TCRdb: fastp trimming at Q25, MiXCR alignment, in-frame beta chains only. Each record represents a unique CDR3 protein, reported with the most common genes and DNA among its rows. The V and J calls were not made by the authors but by TCRdb's processing. For this sample there are over 10,000 distinct CDR3 sequences; 14% appear just once. The top ten clonotypes cover roughly 2.4% of the sample.

A remark on this clonotype: The specificity of this receptor is unknown. No quality values exist for individual bases; no much larger clone is one base distant.

Sample time point, as interpreted from the label and publication: sample taken at primary tumor resection. For TCR sequencing, whole RNA was extracted from tumor and nontumor lung tissue, or from cryopreserved PBMC samples, and no cell sorting was done. Donors were 72 patients with early-stage, untreated non-small cell lung cancer from the lung TRACERx cohort. Patients were selected for TCR sequencing only if sufficient RNA was available from at least two tumor regions. The material sequenced was PBMCs, taken at surgery. The sequence links TRBV4-3 to TRBJ2-5; the D segment cannot be called with confidence. This clonotype originated in a female donor with early-stage non-small cell lung cancer. CDR3 reads: CASSQDVVTRETQYF. The bases are TGCGCCAGCAGCCAAGATGTGGTGACTCGGGAGACCCAGTACTTC.